Detailed here is one T cell receptor (beta chain). The record originates from a study of shared T cell receptors in the human thymus. Sequencing was performed with immunoSEQ multiplex PCR; in TCRdb, only in-frame clones are kept and a portion is missing. The data contain 720,000 or so clones, 70% to 90% of them singletons. The CDR3 sequence is 16 residues long. Trimming at V came to 2 bases and at J to 8 bases, leaving 9 bases not matched to a gene. Germline V gene lookup returns CDR1 SGHDT and CDR2 YYEEEE. A further study also used this sample, focusing on human thymus T cells. Per that study: Seemingly biased V and J gene usage marked thymic and blood repertoires.

The source material was thymocytes. This receptor was obtained from a girl under two years old with a congenital heart defect. This chain connects TRBV5-6 to TRBJ1-6; 8 bases map to TRBD1. In DNA form, the CDR3 reads TGTGCCAGCAGCTTAACAGGGGGACAGGAATATTCACCCCTCCACTTT. It encodes CASSLTGGQEYSPLHF.